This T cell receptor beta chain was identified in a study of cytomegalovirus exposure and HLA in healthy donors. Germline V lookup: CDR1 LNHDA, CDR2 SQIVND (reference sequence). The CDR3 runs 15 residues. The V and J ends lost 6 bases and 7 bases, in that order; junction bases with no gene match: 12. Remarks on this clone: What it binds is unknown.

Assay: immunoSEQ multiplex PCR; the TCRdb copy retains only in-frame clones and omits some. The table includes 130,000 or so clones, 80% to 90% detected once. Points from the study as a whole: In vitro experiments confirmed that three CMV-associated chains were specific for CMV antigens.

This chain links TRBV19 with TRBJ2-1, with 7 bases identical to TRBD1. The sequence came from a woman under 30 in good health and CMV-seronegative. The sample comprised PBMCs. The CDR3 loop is CASRIQGTLGNEQFF. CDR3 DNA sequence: TGTGCCAGTAGGATACAGGGGACATTGGGGAATGAGCAGTTCTTC.